Listed here are 7 T cell receptor beta chains from one sample, sequenced in a study of T-cell reconstitution after alpha-beta-depleted transplantation in children. It was with unique molecular identifiers that the TCRbeta library was prepared. From the PCR reads, TCRdb called clonotypes with MiXCR, one entry per CDR3 protein. The sample includes some 80,000 distinct CDR3 sequences, around 18% of them seen just once. The source material was PBMCs, mostly from graft donor cells, sampled 360 days after TCRalphabeta/CD19-depleted stem cell transplant. Source of these receptors: a male patient aged 2-10 years who had a stem cell transplant for acute lymphoblastic leukemia, so the T cells may come from the graft donor.

This chain connects TRBV7-6 to TRBJ2-1; TRBD2 agrees at 12 bases. In germline, CDR1 is SGHVS, CDR2 FNYEAQ. The CDR3 has 17 residues. Losses at the gene ends were 3 bases for V and 4 bases for J; bases not matched to a gene: 7. In nucleotides, the CDR3 is TGTGCCAGCAGCTTGACGGGACTAGCGGGTATTTACAATGAGCAGTTCTTC. It is translated as CASSLTGLAGIYNEQFF.

The V gene is TRBV7-9, the J gene TRBJ2-7; no reliable D call. The CDR3 is made up of 16 amino acids. Deletions cut 2 bases from V and 3 bases from J, with 17 bases between. Germline assignment: CDR1 SEHNR and CDR2 FQNEAQ (reference sequence). The chain's CDR3 is CASSLFLLGTDYEQYF. The CDR3 nucleotides read TGTGCCAGCAGCTTATTCCTCTTAGGTACAGACTACGAGCAGTACTTC.

The table lists this clonotype with a few counts. The chain employs TRBV7-9 and TRBJ1-5, with 9 bases lining up with TRBD1. Trimming took 5 bases from V and 1 from J; bases not matched to a gene: 9. CDR3 size: 17 residues. Germline loops: CDR1 SEHNR, CDR2 FQNEAQ (reference sequence). The CDR3 bases are TGTGCCAGCAGCCATTGGACAGGGGAGACGAGCAATCAGCCCCAGCATTTT. It encodes CASSHWTGETSNQPQHF.

This rearrangement joins TRBV5-6 to TRBJ2-7; 7 bases align to TRBD2. This CDR3 contains 15 residues. CDR1 and CDR2 from the germline V gene are SGHDT and YYEEEE. V gave up 2 bases and J gave up 0 bases; unmatched junction bases: 5. CDR3 amino acids: CASSLLAWSSYEQYF. The CDR3 DNA reads TGTGCCAGCAGCTTACTAGCGTGGAGCTCCTACGAGCAGTACTTC. Combining the CDR3 with reference TRBV5-6 and TRBJ2-7 gives the whole variable domain DAGVTQSPTHLIKTRGQQVTLRCSPKSGHDTVSWYQQALGQGPQFIFQYYEEEERQRGNFPDRFSGHQFPNYSSELNVNALLLGDSALYLCASSLLAWSSYEQYFGPGTRLTVT.

This chain joins TRBV6-5 and TRBJ1-2, with 7 nucleotides matching TRBD1. CDR3 length: 17 residues. J gave up 2 bases and V 1 base, and 10 bases lay outside the gene matches. Germline loops: CDR1 MNHEY, CDR2 SVGAGI. The CDR3 DNA follows: TGTGCCAGCAGTTACTACGCGACAGGGCTAAGAAACTATGGCTACACCTTC. Protein sequence: CASSYYATGLRNYGYTF.

In its sample, this clonotype was seen a few times. V and J are TRBV10-3 and TRBJ2-3; D is perhaps TRBD1 (5 bases). V lost 5 bases, J lost 10 bases, and 19 bases lay in between. Germline CDR1 is ENHRY and CDR2 is SYGVKD. CDR3 size: 14 residues. The CDR3 bases are TGTGCCATCAGTTCCAGGGCTCCTCGGTCTGCGCAGTATTTT. Translated, it gives CAISSRAPRSAQYF.

The chain has TRBV27 and TRBJ2-1; 12 bases are shared with TRBD2. CDR1 and CDR2 (germline): MNHEY, SMNVEV (reference sequence). Losses at the gene ends were 5 bases for V and 6 bases for J; bases not matched to a gene: 8. CDR3 length equals 16 residues. CDR3 in amino acids: CASSERTSGNLNEQFF. Written as DNA, the CDR3 is TGTGCCAGCAGTGAGCGGACTAGCGGGAACCTCAATGAGCAGTTCTTC.